Listed below are T cell receptor beta chains from one sample, sequenced in a study of PD-1 blockade in mismatch repair-deficient tumors. Sequencing was performed with immunoSEQ multiplex PCR; in TCRdb, only in-frame clones are kept and a portion is missing. The data hold 130,000 or so clones, with about 86% observed a single time. Material: peripheral blood, obtained 44 weeks after starting pembrolizumab. These receptors were taken from an adult with mismatch repair-deficient cancer. The CDR3 runs from the conserved cysteine through the conserved F or W. D genes are given only for firm matches. Not every row has a clone size; where given, it reads once, few, many or a size class.

j_call | clone_size | v_call | d_call | cdr3_aa | cdr3_nt
TRBJ2-2 | NA | TRBV15 | TRBD2 | CATSKTSYGGELFF | TGTGCCACCAGCAAGACTAGCTATGGCGGGGAGCTGTTTTTT
TRBJ2-3 | few | TRBV7-6 | TRBD2 | CASSFWAAGTSGSASTDTQYF | TGTGCCAGCAGCTTTTGGGCCGCCGGGACTAGCGGGTCCGCTAGCACAGATACGCAGTATTTT
TRBJ1-4 | NA | TRBV7-9 | NA | CASSFNINEKLFF | TGTGCCAGCAGCTTCAATATTAATGAAAAACTGTTTTTT
TRBJ1-1 | NA | TRBV18 | TRBD1 | CASSPGQGSPEAFF | TGTGCCAGCTCACCGGGACAGGGGTCCCCTGAAGCTTTCTTT
TRBJ2-3 | NA | TRBV5-5 | TRBD2 | CASGGTSFTDTQYF | TGTGCCAGCGGCGGGACTAGCTTCACAGATACGCAGTATTTT
TRBJ2-1 | NA | TRBV4-2 | NA | CASSQDGFAYNEQFF | TGTGCCAGCAGCCAAGACGGCTTCGCCTACAATGAGCAGTTCTTC
TRBJ2-5 | NA | TRBV21-1 | NA | CASRPRGTGKKGETQYF | TGTGCCAGCAGGCCCAGGGGGACAGGGAAAAAGGGTGAGACCCAGTACTTC
TRBJ2-7 | NA | TRBV28 | NA | CATDRGRGAYEQYF | TGTGCCACCGATAGGGGGCGCGGGGCCTACGAGCAGTACTTC
TRBJ2-7 | few | TRBV27 | NA | CASSLWRDSGEQYF | TGTGCCAGCAGTTTGTGGCGGGATTCCGGCGAGCAGTACTTC
TRBJ2-5 | NA | TRBV7-2 | TRBD2 | CASSAMGSGRETQYF | TGTGCCAGCAGCGCGATGGGAAGCGGGAGGGAGACCCAGTACTTC
TRBJ2-2 | NA | TRBV7-3 | TRBD1 | CASSLLDRGLRFDTGELFF | TGTGCCAGCAGCTTATTGGACAGGGGACTACGATTCGACACCGGGGAGCTGTTTTTT
TRBJ2-7 | NA | TRBV27 | TRBD2 | CASSLLSGGGREQYF | TGTGCCAGCAGTTTACTATCGGGAGGGGGGCGCGAGCAGTACTTC
TRBJ2-7 | NA | TRBV6-5 | TRBD1 | CASSVGTGIYEQYF | TGTGCCAGCAGTGTCGGGACAGGGATCTACGAGCAGTACTTC
TRBJ2-1 | NA | TRBV28 | NA | CASSFPNEQFF | TGTGCCAGCAGTTTCCCTAATGAGCAGTTCTTC
TRBJ1-2 | NA | TRBV7-2 | NA | CASSLFGIYGYTF | TGTGCCAGCAGCTTATTCGGAATTTATGGCTACACCTTC
TRBJ1-5 | NA | TRBV30 | TRBD1 | CAWSPGQINQPQHF | TGTGCCTGGAGTCCGGGACAGATTAATCAGCCCCAGCATTTT
TRBJ2-2 | NA | TRBV14 | NA | CASSHFQGAVLGYTGELFF | TGTGCCAGCAGCCATTTCCAGGGCGCCGTCTTGGGGTATACCGGGGAGCTGTTTTTT
TRBJ2-2 | once | TRBV6-6 | TRBD1 | CASSFKATGVGELFF | TGTGCCAGCAGTTTCAAAGCGACAGGGGTCGGGGAGCTGTTTTTT
TRBJ2-2 | NA | TRBV27 | TRBD2 | CASSGLAATGELFF | TGTGCCAGCAGTGGACTAGCGGCCACCGGGGAGCTGTTTTTT
TRBJ2-4 | NA | TRBV5-4 | NA | CASSQDNENIQYF | TGTGCCAGCAGCCAAGATAATGAAAACATTCAGTACTTC
TRBJ1-2 | NA | TRBV5-8 | NA | CASSFDSF | TGTGCCAGCAGCTTCGACAGCTTC
TRBJ1-4 | NA | TRBV6-6 | NA | CASSYSSGGEVLFF | TGTGCCAGCAGTTACTCATCGGGGGGGGAGGTACTGTTTTTT
TRBJ1-1 | NA | TRBV4-1 | TRBD1 | CASSHTSKTGGNTEAFF | TGCGCCAGCAGCCACACTTCTAAGACAGGGGGGAACACTGAAGCTTTCTTT
TRBJ1-3 | NA | TRBV18 | NA | CASSPPNNSGNTIYF | TGTGCCAGCTCACCACCCAACAACTCTGGAAACACCATATATTTT
TRBJ1-5 | NA | TRBV19 | NA | CASSSHRQGLGNQPQHF | TGTGCCAGTAGTTCGCACCGGCAGGGGCTAGGGAATCAGCCCCAGCATTTT
TRBJ2-3 | NA | TRBV20-1 | NA | CSARAHDTQYF | TGCAGTGCTAGAGCACACGATACGCAGTATTTT
TRBJ2-2 | once | TRBV7-3 | NA | CASSFALTGELFF | TGTGCCAGCAGCTTCGCCCTAACCGGGGAGCTGTTTTTT
TRBJ1-2 | NA | TRBV5-1 | TRBD1 | CASSSGQGPNYGYTF | TGCGCCAGCAGCTCGGGACAGGGGCCTAACTATGGCTACACCTTC
TRBJ2-7 | NA | TRBV4-1 | TRBD1 | CASSQVIQGIVEQYF | TGCGCCAGCAGCCAAGTTATACAGGGGATCGTCGAGCAGTACTTC
TRBJ1-2 | once | TRBV6-5 | NA | CASSYTLDYSYGYTF | TGTGCCAGCAGTTACACCCTCGATTACAGCTATGGCTACACCTTC
TRBJ2-3 | NA | TRBV2 | TRBD2 | CASPTSARKDTQYF | TGTGCCAGCCCGACTAGCGCCAGGAAAGATACGCAGTATTTT
TRBJ2-1 | NA | TRBV4-3 | NA | CASSQDGGVLGEQFF | TGCGCCAGCAGCCAAGATGGAGGGGTACTCGGTGAGCAGTTCTTC
TRBJ1-3 | once | TRBV6-1 | NA | CASSEGRQGTLAGNTIYF | TGTGCCAGCAGTGAAGGTCGGCAGGGGACCCTCGCTGGAAACACCATATATTTT
TRBJ2-7 | NA | TRBV7-2 | TRBD1 | CASSWTGGGDEQYF | TGTGCCAGCAGCTGGACAGGGGGCGGGGACGAGCAGTACTTC
TRBJ2-2 | NA | TRBV4-2 | NA | CASSFRSARNTGELFF | TGTGCCAGCAGCTTTAGGTCAGCGCGGAACACCGGGGAGCTGTTTTTT
TRBJ2-7 | NA | TRBV6-6 | NA | CASSYSKTGPYEQYF | TGTGCCAGCAGTTACTCGAAAACGGGCCCCTACGAGCAGTACTTC
TRBJ1-5 | NA | TRBV7-9 | NA | CASSYGRDSNQPQHF | TGTGCCAGCAGCTATGGACGGGATAGCAATCAGCCCCAGCATTTT
TRBJ2-7 | NA | TRBV30 | NA | CAWSDKTVSYEQYF | TGTGCCTGGAGCGACAAAACCGTCTCCTACGAGCAGTACTTC
TRBJ2-5 | NA | TRBV5-4 | NA | CASSLDLRKFQETQYF | TGTGCCAGCAGCTTGGACCTCAGGAAATTTCAAGAGACCCAGTACTTC
TRBJ2-1 | NA | TRBV7-9 | TRBD2 | CASSSGLDAVNEQFF | TGTGCCAGCAGCTCCGGACTAGACGCAGTCAATGAGCAGTTCTTC